The rows below give T cell receptor beta chains drawn from one sample of a study of T cells in Graves' hyperthyroidism and ophthalmopathy. TCRdb re-derived calls from the multiplex PCR reads in MiXCR, one entry per CDR3 protein. The repertoire holds more than 450,000 distinct CDR3 sequences, with about 20% as singletons. The sample taken for sequencing was blood. These receptors all come from a man between 40 and 49 years old with Graves' ophthalmopathy. Each CDR3 is given with its conserved first and last residue. D genes are given only for firm matches. Rows may omit the clone size; those that give it use once, few, many or a size class.

j_gene: TRBJ2-5
v_gene: TRBV20-1
abundance: many
d_gene: TRBD2
CDR3aa: CSASKGLAGEETQYF
CDR3nt: TGCAGTGCTTCAAAAGGACTAGCGGGAGAAGAGACCCAGTACTTC

j_gene: TRBJ1-3
v_gene: TRBV7-8
abundance: .
d_gene: .
CDR3aa: CASSSGGNTIYF
CDR3nt: TGTGCCAGCAGCTCAGGCGGCAACACCATATATTTT

j_gene: TRBJ2-2
v_gene: TRBV6-2/TRBV6-3
abundance: few
d_gene: TRBD1
CDR3aa: CASRTRTGGAVGELFF
CDR3nt: TGTGCCAGCAGGACCCGAACAGGGGGCGCGGTCGGGGAGCTGTTTTTT

j_gene: TRBJ2-5
v_gene: TRBV7-3
abundance: many
d_gene: .
CDR3aa: CASSLNPGLVETQYF
CDR3nt: TGTGCCAGCAGCTTAAATCCCGGACTTGTCGAGACCCAGTACTTC

j_gene: TRBJ1-5
v_gene: TRBV27
abundance: few
d_gene: .
CDR3aa: CASSSIYRADQPQHF
CDR3nt: TGTGCCAGCAGTTCGATATACAGGGCCGATCAGCCCCAGCATTTT

j_gene: TRBJ2-1
v_gene: TRBV29-1
abundance: few
d_gene: .
CDR3aa: CSVEVSALGEQFF
CDR3nt: TGCAGCGTTGAAGTGTCCGCCCTTGGTGAGCAGTTCTTC

j_gene: TRBJ2-2
v_gene: TRBV9
abundance: .
d_gene: TRBD2
CDR3aa: CASSVGLTNTGELFF
CDR3nt: TGTGCCAGCAGCGTGGGACTAACGAACACCGGGGAGCTGTTTTTT

j_gene: TRBJ2-7
v_gene: TRBV6-2/TRBV6-3
abundance: .
d_gene: .
CDR3aa: CASGEGSIWEPITYEQYF
CDR3nt: TGTGCCAGCGGAGAAGGGTCTATTTGGGAGCCAATAACTTACGAGCAGTACTTC

j_gene: TRBJ1-1
v_gene: TRBV5-4
abundance: few
d_gene: .
CDR3aa: CASSLAKGGNTEAFF
CDR3nt: TGTGCCAGCAGCTTGGCTAAGGGAGGGAACACTGAAGCTTTCTTT

j_gene: TRBJ2-7
v_gene: TRBV30
abundance: .
d_gene: .
CDR3aa: CAWSVRGRGSYNEQYF
CDR3nt: TGTGCCTGGAGTGTACGCGGTCGGGGCTCCTACAATGAGCAGTACTTC

j_gene: TRBJ2-3
v_gene: TRBV9
abundance: .
d_gene: TRBD2
CDR3aa: CASSDPRHLAGDTDTQYF
CDR3nt: TGTGCCAGCAGCGACCCGAGGCACCTAGCGGGGGACACAGATACGCAGTATTTT

j_gene: TRBJ2-2
v_gene: TRBV2
abundance: many
d_gene: .
CDR3aa: CASSEGQGRTGELFF
CDR3nt: TGTGCCAGCAGTGAAGGTCAGGGACGCACCGGGGAGCTGTTTTTT

j_gene: TRBJ2-7
v_gene: TRBV29-1
abundance: .
d_gene: TRBD2
CDR3aa: CSVDLGRAGNEQYF
CDR3nt: TGCAGCGTTGATCTCGGGAGGGCCGGGAACGAGCAGTACTTC